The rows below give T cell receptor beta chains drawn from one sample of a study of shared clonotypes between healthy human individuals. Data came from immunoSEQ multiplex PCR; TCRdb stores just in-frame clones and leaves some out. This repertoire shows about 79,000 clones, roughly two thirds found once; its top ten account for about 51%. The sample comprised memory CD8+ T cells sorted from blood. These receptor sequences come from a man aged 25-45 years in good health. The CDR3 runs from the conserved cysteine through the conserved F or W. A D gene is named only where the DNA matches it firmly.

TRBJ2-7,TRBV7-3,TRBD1,CASSSGQGHEQYF
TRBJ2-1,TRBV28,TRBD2,CASSLELAGDQPSPYNEQFF
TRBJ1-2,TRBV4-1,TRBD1,CASSRLTHRGGNYGYTF
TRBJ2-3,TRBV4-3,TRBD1,CASSQEAPGTGHTDTQYF
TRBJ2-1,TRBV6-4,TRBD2,CASSPAEREAVNEQFF
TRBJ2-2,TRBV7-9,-,CASFGEMNTGELFF
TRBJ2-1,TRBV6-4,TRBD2,CASSDSSGSYNEQFF
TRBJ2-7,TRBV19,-,CASSAGAGFEQYF
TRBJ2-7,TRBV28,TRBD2,CASSFRGSGKKEQYF
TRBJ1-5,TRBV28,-,CASSPRGVRNQPQHF
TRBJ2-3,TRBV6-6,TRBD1,CASSYSRDRGTDTQYF
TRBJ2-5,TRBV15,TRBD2,CATSSVAGGQETQYF
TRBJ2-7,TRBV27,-,CASSLTRRAYEQYF
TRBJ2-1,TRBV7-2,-,CASSLRTGYEQFF
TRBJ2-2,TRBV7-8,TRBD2,CASSQMILAGAGELFF
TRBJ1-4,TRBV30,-,CAWSRQSNEKLFF
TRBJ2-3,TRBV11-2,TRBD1,CASSPSTGPYVTDTQYF
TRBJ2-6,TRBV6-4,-,CASSDSSSGANVLTF
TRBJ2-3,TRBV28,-,CASSLSLGLGGLYTDTQYF
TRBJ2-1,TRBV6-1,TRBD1,CASSEEGTGVIEQFF
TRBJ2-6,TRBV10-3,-,CAISDLLGTERSSGANVLTF
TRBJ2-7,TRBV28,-,CASTDISYEQYF
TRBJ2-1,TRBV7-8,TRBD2,CASREWNISGRLLGSNEQFF
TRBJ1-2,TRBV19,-,CASSPLPSYGYTF
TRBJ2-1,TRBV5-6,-,CASSPGDEQFF
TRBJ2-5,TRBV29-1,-,CSVDIGRRETQYF
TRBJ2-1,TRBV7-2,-,CASSLSRVANGQFF
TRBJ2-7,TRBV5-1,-,CASSSWDPREQYF
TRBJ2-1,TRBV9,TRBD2,CASSVEKLAGAGEQFF
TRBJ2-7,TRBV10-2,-,CASSEGHSYEQYF
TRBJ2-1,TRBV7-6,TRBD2,CASSKLAGGVNEQFF
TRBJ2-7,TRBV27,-,CASSYGWEYEQYF
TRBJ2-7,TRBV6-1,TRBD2,CASSEAAGGPYEQYF
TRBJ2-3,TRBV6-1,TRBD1,CASSEISGQGPTDTQYF
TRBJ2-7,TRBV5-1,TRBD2,CASSLDTSDYEQYF
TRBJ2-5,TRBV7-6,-,CASSGTQWRAQETQYF
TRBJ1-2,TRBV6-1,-,CASSDGKDYGYTF
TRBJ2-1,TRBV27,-,CASSIGVSGAYNEQFF
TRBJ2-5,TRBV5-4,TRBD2,CASSFYTSGGSQETQYF
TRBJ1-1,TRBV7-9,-,CASSLARGNTEAFF
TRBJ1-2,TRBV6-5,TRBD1,CAIKQGTYYGYTF
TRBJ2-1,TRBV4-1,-,CASSQVGGLLREQFF
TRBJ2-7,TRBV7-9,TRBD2,CASSQDTSGYEQYF
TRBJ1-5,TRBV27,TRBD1,CASSLTGSDQPQHF
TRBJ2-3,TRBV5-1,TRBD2,CASRPGLAGGNHHQYTDTQYF
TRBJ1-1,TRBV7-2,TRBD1,CASSLALTGDEAFF
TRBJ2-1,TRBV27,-,CASSPGGLGGHEQFF
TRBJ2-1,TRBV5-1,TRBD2,CASSLGLAGDKGEQFF
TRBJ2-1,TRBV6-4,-,CASSPSSAGEQFF
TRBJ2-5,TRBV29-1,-,CSVEFANQETQYF
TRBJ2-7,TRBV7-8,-,CASSQTLLATNAYEQYF
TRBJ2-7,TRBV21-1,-,CASSARARTEAYEQYF
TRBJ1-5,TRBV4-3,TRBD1,CASSQGTGSFDSNQPQHF
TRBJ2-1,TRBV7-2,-,CASSLNRHGGEQFF